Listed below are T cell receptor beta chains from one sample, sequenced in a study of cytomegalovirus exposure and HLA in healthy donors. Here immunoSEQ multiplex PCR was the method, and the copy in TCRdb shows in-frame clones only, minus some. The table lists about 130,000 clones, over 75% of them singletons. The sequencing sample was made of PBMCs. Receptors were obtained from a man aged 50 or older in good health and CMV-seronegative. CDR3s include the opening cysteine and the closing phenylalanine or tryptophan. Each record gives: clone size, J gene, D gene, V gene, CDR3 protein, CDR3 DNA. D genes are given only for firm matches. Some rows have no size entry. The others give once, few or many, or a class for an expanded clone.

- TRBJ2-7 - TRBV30 CAWSDLETYEQYF TGTGCCTGGAGCGACTTGGAGACCTACGAGCAGTACTTC
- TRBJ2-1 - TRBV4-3 CASSPGSGRPNEQFF TGCGCCAGCAGCCCGGGATCAGGCCGACCCAATGAGCAGTTCTTC
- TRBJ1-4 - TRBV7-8 CASSSPPGQVLFF TGTGCCAGCAGCTCCCCGCCGGGACAAGTACTGTTTTTT
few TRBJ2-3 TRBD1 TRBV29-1 CSVVQGAQYF TGCAGCGTTGTTCAGGGGGCGCAGTATTTT
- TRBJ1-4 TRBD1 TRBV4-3 CASSQKLGTGSEKLFF TGCGCCAGCAGCCAGAAACTCGGGACAGGGAGTGAAAAACTGTTTTTT
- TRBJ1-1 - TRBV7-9 CASSIPSVSEAFF TGTGCCAGCAGTATTCCTAGTGTTTCTGAAGCTTTCTTT
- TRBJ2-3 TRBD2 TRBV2 CASRSSGGTDTQYF TGTGCCAGCAGGTCTAGCGGGGGCACAGATACGCAGTATTTT
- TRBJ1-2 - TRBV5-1 CASSLAGNYGYTF TGCGCCAGCAGCTTGGCAGGGAACTATGGCTACACCTTC
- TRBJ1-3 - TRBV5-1 CASSSQGGRSGNTIYF TGCGCCAGCAGCTCGCAGGGAGGTCGATCTGGAAACACCATATATTTT
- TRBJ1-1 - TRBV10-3 CAISGGALEAFF TGTGCCATCAGTGGGGGAGCACTCGAAGCTTTCTTT
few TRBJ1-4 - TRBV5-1 CASSVVPGLSVVEKLFF TGCGCCAGCAGCGTAGTCCCGGGACTCTCGGTAGTTGAAAAACTGTTTTTT
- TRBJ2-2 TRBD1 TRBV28 CASSLGTGVPGELFF TGTGCCAGCAGTTTAGGGACAGGGGTTCCCGGGGAGCTGTTTTTT
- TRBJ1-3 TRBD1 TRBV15 CATSRHGQGALGNTIYF TGTGCCACCAGCAGACACGGACAGGGGGCACTTGGAAACACCATATATTTT
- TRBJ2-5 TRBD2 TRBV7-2 CASASSGQETQYF TGTGCCAGCGCCTCTAGCGGCCAAGAGACCCAGTACTTC
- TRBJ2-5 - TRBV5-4 CASRPPGNQETQYF TGTGCCAGCAGACCTCCGGGGAACCAAGAGACCCAGTACTTC
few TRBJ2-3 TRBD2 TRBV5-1 CASSAARGGDTQYF TGCGCCAGCAGCGCCGCGCGGGGGGGAGATACGCAGTATTTT
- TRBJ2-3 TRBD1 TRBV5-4 CASSIDRVPDTQYF TGTGCCAGCAGCATAGACAGGGTACCCGATACGCAGTATTTT
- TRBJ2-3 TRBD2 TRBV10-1 CASSESTSGTTPPDTQYF TGCGCCAGCAGTGAGTCGACTAGCGGGACCACCCCCCCAGATACGCAGTATTTT